This TCR beta chain was identified during a study of Ad26.COV2.S vaccination and SARS-CoV-2 variants. Trimming took off 5 bases at V and 0 bases at J, with 8 bases between the two ends. This CDR3 is built from 14 residues. Germline V gene sequence: CDR1 MDHEN, CDR2 SYDVKM. Notes on this clone: Its cognate antigen is unknown. A much bigger clone sits one base away, suggesting this may be a read error.

Sequencing used immunoSEQ multiplex PCR; TCRdb keeps in-frame clones, though not all of them. This table has around 450,000 clones, about 91% appearing once. Documented treatment: 15 to 20 received Ad26.COV2.S at low or high dose, single or two shots; roughly 5 received placebo; per-sample allocation not given. All samples were drawn on day 63, counting from the first vaccine or placebo injection. Ad26.COV2.S expressed prefusion-stabilized spike from the original Wuhan strain. Study results and limitations: Breadth, reportedly substantial, characterized the spike-specific CD8+ and CD4+ T cell responses after vaccination. Vaccinated and placebo-treated recipients had similar non-spike TCR breadth.

The rearrangement joins TRBV28 to TRBJ2-1; perhaps TRBD1 as D (6 bases). The input for sequencing was peripheral blood, taken in a trial of Ad26.COV2.S vaccine versus placebo. The TCR was taken from a person aged 18-60 years who received the Ad26.COV2.S COVID-19 vaccine or a placebo. The CDR3 DNA reads TGTGCCAGCAGTAGGGGGAGCTCCTACAATGAGCAGTTCTTC. This encodes CASSRGSSYNEQFF.